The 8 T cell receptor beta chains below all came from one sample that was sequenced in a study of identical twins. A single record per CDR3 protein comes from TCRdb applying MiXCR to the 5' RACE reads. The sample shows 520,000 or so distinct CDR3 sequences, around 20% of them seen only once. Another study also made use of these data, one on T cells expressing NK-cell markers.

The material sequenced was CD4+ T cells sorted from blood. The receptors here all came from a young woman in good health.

In nucleotides, the CDR3 is TGTGCCAGCAGTTACGGGACAGGGAGGACAGATACGCAGTATTTT. As protein: CASSYGTGRTDTQYF. The chain is built from TRBV6-5 and TRBJ2-3; 9 nucleotides line up with TRBD1. Germline V gene lookup returns CDR1 MNHEY and CDR2 SVGAGI. The V segment lost 2 bases and the J segment 3 bases; nucleotides outside the gene matches: 3. The CDR3 contains 15 residues.

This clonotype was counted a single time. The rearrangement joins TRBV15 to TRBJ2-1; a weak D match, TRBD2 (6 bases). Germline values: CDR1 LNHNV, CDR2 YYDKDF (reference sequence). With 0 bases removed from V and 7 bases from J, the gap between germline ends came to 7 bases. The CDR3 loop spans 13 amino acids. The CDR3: CATSRDRGNEQFF. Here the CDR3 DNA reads TGTGCCACCAGCAGAGATCGGGGGAATGAGCAGTTCTTC.

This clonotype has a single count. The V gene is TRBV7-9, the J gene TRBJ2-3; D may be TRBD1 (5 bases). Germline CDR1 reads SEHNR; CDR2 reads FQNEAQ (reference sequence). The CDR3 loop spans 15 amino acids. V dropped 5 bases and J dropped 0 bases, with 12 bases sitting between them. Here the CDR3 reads CASSDQGDSTDTQYF. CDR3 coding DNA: TGTGCCAGCAGCGATCAAGGGGATAGCACAGATACGCAGTATTTT. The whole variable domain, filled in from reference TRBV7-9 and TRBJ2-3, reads DTGVSQNPRHKITKRGQNVTFRCDPISEHNRLYWYRQTLGQGPEFLTYFQNEAQLEKSRLLSDRFSAERPKGSFSTLEIQRTEQGDSAMYLCASSDQGDSTDTQYFGPGTRLTVL.

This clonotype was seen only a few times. CDR3 sequence reads: CASRSGQGKNIQYF. CDR3 nucleotide sequence: TGTGCCAGCAGATCGGGACAGGGAAAAAACATTCAGTACTTC. J is TRBJ2-4 and V is TRBV12-3 or TRBV12-4; 9 nucleotides align to TRBD1. The CDR3 spans 14 residues. With V trimmed by 6 bases and J by 4 bases, 4 bases remained unmatched.

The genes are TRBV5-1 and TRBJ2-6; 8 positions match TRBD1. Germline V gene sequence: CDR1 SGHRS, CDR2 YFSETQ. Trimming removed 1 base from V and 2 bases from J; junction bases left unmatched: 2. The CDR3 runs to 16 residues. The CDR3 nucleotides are TGCGCCAGCAGCTTGACAGGGGGAGCTGGGGCCAACGTCCTGACTTTC. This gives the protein CASSLTGGAGANVLTF.

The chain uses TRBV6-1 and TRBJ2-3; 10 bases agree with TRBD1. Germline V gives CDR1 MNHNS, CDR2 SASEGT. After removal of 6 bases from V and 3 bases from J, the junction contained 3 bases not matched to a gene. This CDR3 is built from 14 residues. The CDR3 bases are TGTGCCAGCAGAATGGACAGGGGGACAGATACGCAGTATTTT. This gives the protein CASRMDRGTDTQYF.

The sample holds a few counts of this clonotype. Written as DNA, the CDR3 is TGTGCCTGGAGTGTAGGGAGCGGGACTGGGGAGCTGTTTTTT. It yields the protein CAWSVGSGTGELFF. The V gene is TRBV30, the J gene TRBJ2-2, with TRBD2 matching 7 bases. Germline lookup yields CDR1 GTSNPN and CDR2 SVGIG (reference sequence). This CDR3 spans 14 amino acids. V was pared by 0 bases and J by 8 bases, with 6 bases of the junction left unmatched. Drawing the rest from reference TRBV30 and TRBJ2-2, the complete variable domain is SQTIHQWPATLVQPVGSPLSLECTVEGTSNPNLYWYRQAAGRGLQLLFYSVGIGQISSEVPQNLSASRPQDRQFILSSKKLLLSDSGFYLCAWSVGSGTGELFFGEGSRLTVL.

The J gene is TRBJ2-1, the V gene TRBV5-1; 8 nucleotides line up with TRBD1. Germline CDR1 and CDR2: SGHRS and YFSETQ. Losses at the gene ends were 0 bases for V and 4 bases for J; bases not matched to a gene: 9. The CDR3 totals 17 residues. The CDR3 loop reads CASSLASRTGLYNEQFF. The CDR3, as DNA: TGCGCCAGCAGCTTGGCCTCGAGGACAGGGTTGTACAATGAGCAGTTCTTC.